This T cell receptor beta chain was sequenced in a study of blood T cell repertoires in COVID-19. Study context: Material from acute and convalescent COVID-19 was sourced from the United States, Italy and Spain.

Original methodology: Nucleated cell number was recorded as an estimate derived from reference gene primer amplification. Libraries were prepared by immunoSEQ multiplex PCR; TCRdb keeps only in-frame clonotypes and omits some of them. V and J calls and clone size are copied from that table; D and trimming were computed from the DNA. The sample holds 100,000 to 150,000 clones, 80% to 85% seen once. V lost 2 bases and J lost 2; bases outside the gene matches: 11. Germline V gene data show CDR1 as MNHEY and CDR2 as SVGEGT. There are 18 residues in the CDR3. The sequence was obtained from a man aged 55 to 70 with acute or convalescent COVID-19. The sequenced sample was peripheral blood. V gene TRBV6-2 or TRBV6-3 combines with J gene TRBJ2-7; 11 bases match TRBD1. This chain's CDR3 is CASSYTTGQGANPYEQYF. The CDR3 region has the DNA TGTGCCAGCAGTTACACAACAGGACAGGGGGCAAACCCCTACGAGCAGTACTTC.